The rows below give T cell receptor beta chains drawn from one sample of a study of somatic mutations in cytotoxic T cells in rheumatoid arthritis. The protocol was immunoSEQ multiplex PCR, while the TCRdb copy is restricted to in-frame clones and leaves out a portion. The top ten hold approximately 10% of the sample, which has under 30,000 clones, roughly four fifths seen once. The sequenced sample was CD8+ T cells sorted from blood. These receptors were collected from a woman in her late teens or twenties in good health. The CDR3 runs from the conserved cysteine through the conserved F or W. Fields, in order: J gene, D gene, V gene, clone size, CDR3 DNA, CDR3 protein. The D gene is left open where the match is weak. The size of a clone is reported for some rows only, either as once, few or many, or as a class for expanded clones.

TRBJ2-2	.	TRBV6-6	once	TGTGCCAGCAGATCACCGGACAGAAACACCGGGGAGCTGTTTTTT	CASRSPDRNTGELFF
TRBJ2-3	.	TRBV4-2	.	TGTGCCAGCAGCCAAGATAGGGATTCGCAGTATTTT	CASSQDRDSQYF
TRBJ1-1	.	TRBV6-5	.	TGTGCCAGCAGTTACTCCCGAAACACTGAAGCTTTCTTT	CASSYSRNTEAFF
TRBJ1-2	.	TRBV28	.	TGTGCCAGCAGTTTCCGCTCAAAGGATGGCTACACCTTC	CASSFRSKDGYTF
TRBJ1-1	.	TRBV15	once	TGTGCCACCAGCAGAGTGGGGGCGGCTGAAGCTTTCTTT	CATSRVGAAEAFF
TRBJ2-1	.	TRBV7-9	few	TGTGCCAGCAGTTTCGACGGGCGGGGAAACAATGAGCAGTTCTTC	CASSFDGRGNNEQFF
TRBJ1-2	.	TRBV7-2	.	TGTGCCAGCAGCTCCACAGGGTCCTTCGATGGCTACACCTTC	CASSSTGSFDGYTF
TRBJ2-1	.	TRBV19	.	TGTGCCAGTAGTTCGGGAAATGAGCAGTTCTTC	CASSSGNEQFF
TRBJ2-2	TRBD1	TRBV7-8	.	TGTGCCAGCAGCTTAGAATTGTCGGGACAGGGTACCGGGGAGCTGTTTTTT	CASSLELSGQGTGELFF
TRBJ2-1	.	TRBV19	.	TGTGCCAGTGCTGACACGAGCTCCTACAATGAGCAGTTCTTC	CASADTSSYNEQFF
TRBJ2-7	TRBD1	TRBV11-2	few	TGTGCCAGCAGCTTAGTGGGGACAGCATACGAGCAGTACTTC	CASSLVGTAYEQYF
TRBJ2-7	.	TRBV5-3	.	TGTGCCAGAAGCTTGACCGGGGCCTCCTACGAGCAGTACTTC	CARSLTGASYEQYF
TRBJ2-1	.	TRBV27	.	TGTGCCAGCAGTTACTCCTCGGGGGGCGCGGAGGAGTTCTTC	CASSYSSGGAEEFF
TRBJ1-2	.	TRBV5-4	.	TGTGCCAGCAGCTTGAGGACAGAGATGTATGGCTACACCTTC	CASSLRTEMYGYTF
TRBJ2-2	TRBD2	TRBV9	.	TGTGCCAGCAGCGTCTCCGGGACTAGCGCCCGGGAGCTGTTTTTT	CASSVSGTSARELFF
TRBJ2-1	TRBD2	TRBV5-5	.	TGTGCCAGCAGCTTGGTACTAGCGGAGCAGTTCTTC	CASSLVLAEQFF
TRBJ2-1	TRBD2	TRBV2	.	TGTGCCGGGAGGGAGGGTAGCTCCTACAATGAGCAGTTCTTC	CAGREGSSYNEQFF
TRBJ1-1	.	TRBV7-9	once	TGTGCCAGCAGCTCGGACAGCTGGGGAAAGAACACTGAAGCTTTCTTT	CASSSDSWGKNTEAFF
TRBJ2-1	.	TRBV5-4	.	TGTGCCAGCAGCCTGGCTAGACTCAATGAGCAGTTCTTC	CASSLARLNEQFF
TRBJ1-4	.	TRBV4-2	.	TGTGCCAGCAGCCTCCAGGAAAAACTGTTTTTT	CASSLQEKLFF
TRBJ2-1	TRBD2	TRBV9	.	TGTGCCAGCAGCGCAAGCGGGGGCCCCGACAATGAGCAGTTCTTC	CASSASGGPDNEQFF
TRBJ1-2	TRBD1	TRBV27	.	TGTGCCAGCAGTTCGGGCACAGGGGTAGGGAACTATGGCTACACCTTC	CASSSGTGVGNYGYTF
TRBJ2-1	.	TRBV27	.	TGTGCCAGCAGTTTACTAGCTGGGAATGAGCAGTTCTTC	CASSLLAGNEQFF
TRBJ1-4	.	TRBV7-9	once	TGTGCCAGCAGCTTACTATGGGCAGGGACTAATGAAAAACTGTTTTTT	CASSLLWAGTNEKLFF
TRBJ2-1	TRBD1	TRBV5-1	.	TGCGCCAGCGGAGATTGGACAGGGTCCTTAAATGAGCAGTTCTTC	CASGDWTGSLNEQFF
TRBJ1-5	TRBD1	TRBV4-2	few	TGTGCCAGCAGCCAGGACAGGGGGGACAATCAGCCCCAGCATTTT	CASSQDRGDNQPQHF
TRBJ2-1	.	TRBV19	.	TGTGCCAGTAGTATAGCCAGTAGCTCCTACAATGAGCAGTTCTTC	CASSIASSSYNEQFF
TRBJ1-1	.	TRBV15	.	TGTGCCACCAGCAGAATGGCGAACACTGAAGCTTTCTTT	CATSRMANTEAFF
TRBJ2-2	.	TRBV11-2	.	TGTGCCAGCAGACAGACGAGCGGAGAACACCGGGAGCTGTTTTTT	CASRQTSGEHRELFF
TRBJ2-5	TRBD1	TRBV5-1	.	TGCGCCAGCAGCGACCCGGGACAGGGGTTTGGAAAAGAGACCCAGTACTTC	CASSDPGQGFGKETQYF
TRBJ2-1	.	TRBV19	.	TGTGCCAGTAGTGTGGGGGGGCTTGGCAATGAGCAGTTCTTC	CASSVGGLGNEQFF
TRBJ1-1	TRBD1	TRBV15	.	TGTGCCACCAGCAGAGGGACAGGGAACACTGAAGCTTTCTTT	CATSRGTGNTEAFF
TRBJ2-7	TRBD1	TRBV15	.	TGTGCCACCAGTCTGGGACAGATAAGCTCCTACGAGCAGTACTTC	CATSLGQISSYEQYF
TRBJ2-1	TRBD2	TRBV4-1	.	TGCGCCAGCAGCCACTGGACTAGCGGGGTCAATGAGCAGTTCTTC	CASSHWTSGVNEQFF
TRBJ2-7	TRBD1	TRBV18	.	TGCGCCAGCTCAATTCCGGGACAGGACTACGAGCAGTACTTC	CASSIPGQDYEQYF
TRBJ1-2	.	TRBV28	.	TGTGCCAGCAGCCCTGGCCCTTCGCGAGGCTACACCTTC	CASSPGPSRGYTF
TRBJ2-5	.	TRBV5-1	.	TGCGCCAGCAGAGCAGAGGGCAGGGAGACCCAGTACTTC	CASRAEGRETQYF
TRBJ1-1	.	TRBV5-6	.	TGTGCCAGCAGCTTGCCCGACGGGGCAGGGGTAGACACTGAAGCTTTCTTT	CASSLPDGAGVDTEAFF
TRBJ2-3	.	TRBV5-8	.	TGTGCCAGCAGCTTGGTGAGGGGTAGCACAGATACGCAGTATTTT	CASSLVRGSTDTQYF
TRBJ2-7	.	TRBV11-1	.	TGTGCCAGCAGCTTATGGCCAGGGGTCTCCTACGAGCAGTACTTC	CASSLWPGVSYEQYF
TRBJ2-7	.	TRBV25-1	.	TGTGCCAGCAGTGACGGCTCCTACGAGCAGTACTTC	CASSDGSYEQYF
TRBJ1-6	.	TRBV6-6	.	TGTGCCAGCAGTTACTCTGGGCAGACCGGTTCACCCCTCCACTTT	CASSYSGQTGSPLHF
TRBJ2-1	TRBD2	TRBV5-1	.	TGCGCCAGCAGCTTGGAGCTAGCGGGGGGCCACTCCTACAATGAGCAGTTCTTC	CASSLELAGGHSYNEQFF
TRBJ2-3	TRBD2	TRBV30	.	TGTGCCTGGAGGGGAGAGAGGGAGGGCCAACACGGCCTTTTCACAGATACGCAGTATTTT	CAWRGEREGQHGLFTDTQYF
TRBJ1-2	.	TRBV6-5	.	TGTGCCAGCCTCTCCGGAGGATATGGCTACACCTTC	CASLSGGYGYTF
TRBJ1-1	.	TRBV15	once	TGTGCCACCAGCAGAGACAGCACTGAAGCTTTCTTT	CATSRDSTEAFF
TRBJ1-6	.	TRBV9	.	TGTGCCAGCAGCGAAGGAAGCTCCTATAATTCACCCCTCCACTTT	CASSEGSSYNSPLHF
TRBJ2-7	TRBD2	TRBV27	few	TGTGCCAGCAGTTGGACGGGAGGGCCGGGTGAGCAGTACTTC	CASSWTGGPGEQYF
TRBJ2-1	TRBD2	TRBV19	.	TGTGCCAGTAGTATAGTGGCGGGAGGTCCCTACAATGAGCAGTTCTTC	CASSIVAGGPYNEQFF
TRBJ2-1	TRBD2	TRBV5-4	.	TGTGCCAGCAGCTTTTTTACCGGGACTAGCGGGATAGATCAGTTCTTC	CASSFFTGTSGIDQFF
TRBJ2-2	.	TRBV9	.	TGTGCCAGCAGCGTAGGTGGGGTCACCGGGGAGCTGTTTTTT	CASSVGGVTGELFF
TRBJ2-7	.	TRBV4-1	.	TGCGCCAGCAGCCAAGAGGGGGTCTACGAGCAGTACTTC	CASSQEGVYEQYF
TRBJ1-2	.	TRBV28	.	TGTGCCAGCAGTTTAGTAGAGGGCTACACCTTC	CASSLVEGYTF
TRBJ2-2	.	TRBV27	.	TGTGCCAGCAGTTTGGCCTCCGGGGAGCTGTTTTTT	CASSLASGELFF